The 20 T cell receptor beta chains in this list originate from one sample, sequenced in a study of blood T cells in healthy people across ages. A second PCR, run for roughly 7 to 12 cycles, used a sample-barcoded 5' primer plus a J-beta primer mix. Each CDR3 protein is one row after TCRdb ran MiXCR on the 5' RACE reads. The table includes around 1,700,000 distinct CDR3 sequences, roughly 30% detected once. Sample: blood. Every receptor here comes from a woman aged 25-40 years in good health.

The rearrangement joins TRBV5-1 to TRBJ2-7; 16 bases line up with TRBD2. Germline V gene data show CDR1 as SGHRS and CDR2 as YFSETQ. Trimming at V came to 4 bases and at J to 12 bases, leaving 10 bases not matched to a gene. This CDR3 has 15 residues. CDR3 protein: CASSPTGLAGGGSYF. As DNA, the CDR3 is TGCGCCAGCAGCCCCACGGGACTAGCGGGAGGGGGATCGTACTTC.

This chain connects TRBV6-1 to TRBJ1-1; TRBD1 agrees at 7 bases. In germline, CDR1 is MNHNS, CDR2 SASEGT. After removal of 0 bases from V and 10 bases from J, the junction contained 2 bases not matched to a gene. The CDR3 spans 12 residues. The CDR3 nucleotides read TGTGCCAGCAGTGAAGCTAACAGGGGAGCTTTCTTT. Translation: CASSEANRGAFF.

This clonotype was detected ten times or more. The chain uses TRBV7-7 and TRBJ2-7; D may be TRBD2 (6 bases). Per germline, CDR1 SSHAT and CDR2 FNYEAQ (reference sequence). V lost 3 bases and J lost 3, with 18 bases in between. The CDR3 sequence is 16 residues long. CDR3 sequence reads: CASSFRAGPLFYEQYF. In DNA, the CDR3 is TGTGCCAGCAGCTTCCGGGCGGGGCCACTTTTCTACGAGCAGTACTTC.

This clonotype was seen repeatedly, ten times or more. The V and J genes are TRBV10-3 and TRBJ2-7, with a tentative D call TRBD2 (6 bases). Trimming removed 3 bases from V and 1 base from J, with 10 bases in between. This CDR3 region has 14 residues. Germline lookup yields CDR1 ENHRY and CDR2 SYGVKD. CDR3 sequence (DNA): TGTGCCATCAGTGACGGGGGATTGTCCTACGAGCAGTACTTC. This translates into CAISDGGLSYEQYF.

Details on this clonotype: A much larger clone differs by one base, so this may be a read error. J is TRBJ2-3 and V is TRBV12-5, with 7 nucleotides matching TRBD1. Germline V gene lookup returns CDR1 LGHNT and CDR2 FRNRAP. The CDR3 runs to 18 residues. DNA of the CDR3: TGTGCTAGTGGTTTGTTCCCGCGGACAGGCATCGGCACAGATACGCGGTATTTT. Its protein is CASGLFPRTGIGTDTRYF. The full variable domain, its missing parts supplied by reference TRBV12-5 and TRBJ2-3, is DARVTQTPRHKVTEMGQEVTMRCQPILGHNTVFWYRQTMMQGLELLAYFRNRAPLDDSGMPKDRFSAEMPDATLATLKIQPSEPRDSAVYFCASGLFPRTGIGTDTRYFGPGTRLTVL.

This clonotype has a single count. This may come from a read error, since a much larger clone is one base off. The V call is TRBV29-1, the J call TRBJ1-5; D is undetermined. The germline CDR1 and CDR2 sequences are SQVTM and ANQGSEA. The CDR3 length is 13 residues. In DNA form, the CDR3 reads TGCAGCGTTGAGTCGGGGAAAGATCAGTCCCAGCATTTT. This translates into CSVESGKDQSQHF.

This clonotype has ten or more counts. The CDR3 sequence is CATSRDPNQETQYF. CDR3 nucleotide sequence: TGTGCCACCAGCAGAGACCCGAACCAAGAGACCCAGTACTTC. This sequence joins TRBV15 and TRBJ2-5; no firm D call. The germline gives CDR1 LNHNV, CDR2 YYDKDF (reference sequence). This CDR3 has 14 residues. V was shortened by 0 bases and J by 0 bases, with 5 bases between the two germline ends.

This clonotype was seen at least ten times. V and J are TRBV10-3 and TRBJ2-1; possibly TRBD1 or TRBD2 for D (5 bases each). The germline V gene encodes CDR1 ENHRY and CDR2 SYGVKD. V was clipped by 0 bases and J by 2 bases, with 11 bases between them. The CDR3 contains 16 residues. CDR3 DNA sequence: TGTGCCATCAGTGAGTCGGGACGGGTGACCTACAATGAGCAGTTCTTC. Encoded protein: CAISESGRVTYNEQFF.

V usage is TRBV7-9 and J usage is TRBJ1-2; the D is unclear. CDR1 and CDR2 (germline): SEHNR, FQNEAQ (reference sequence). V lost 3 bases and J 8 bases, leaving 10 bases between the germline ends. The CDR3 is 12 amino acids. In nucleotides, the CDR3 is TGTGCCAGCAGCTTGCATGGGTTCGGCTACACCTTC. This codes for CASSLHGFGYTF.

The rearrangement links TRBV11-3 to TRBJ2-5, with TRBD2 matching 14 bases. Germline V gives CDR1 SGHNT, CDR2 YENEEA. This CDR3 has 13 residues. V was pared by 5 bases and J by 10 bases, with 3 bases of the junction left unmatched. The CDR3 nucleotides read TGTGCCAGCAGCATAGGGACTAGCGGGAGCCAGTACTTC. This translates into CASSIGTSGSQYF.

The chain employs TRBV5-4 and TRBJ2-3, with D possibly matching TRBD1 (5 bases). The V end lost 6 bases, the J end lost 1 base, and 24 bases lay between the germline ends. This CDR3 has 18 amino acids. Germline V CDR1 and CDR2: SGHNT, YYREEE (reference sequence). The DNA for the CDR3 is TGTGCCAGCACCCACCCGGCGGAAACAGGAGTGCGCACAGATACGCAGTATTTT. Residues: CASTHPAETGVRTDTQYF.

The genes are TRBV20-1 and TRBJ1-5; 8 bases fit TRBD1. CDR3 length: 13 residues. The V gene end was trimmed by 5 bases and the J gene end by 6 bases; junction bases not matched to a gene: 6. Germline CDR1 is DFQATT and CDR2 is SNEGSKA (reference sequence). The DNA for the CDR3 is TGCAGTGCTCAGGACAGGGCTAGTCAGCCCCAGCATTTT. Its translation: CSAQDRASQPQHF.

This rearrangement joins TRBV20-1 to TRBJ2-1; D unresolved. The germline V gene has CDR1 DFQATT and CDR2 SNEGSKA (reference sequence). This CDR3 comprises 11 residues. V lost 4 bases, J lost 6 bases, and 7 bases lay in between. DNA for the CDR3: TGCAGTGCTAAACACGGCAATGAGCAGTTCTTC. As protein: CSAKHGNEQFF.

This clonotype was seen ten or more times. The chain uses TRBV10-3 and TRBJ1-2; the D is unclear. The germline CDR1 and CDR2 sequences are ENHRY and SYGVKD. V lost 1 base and J lost 4, with 7 bases in between. The CDR3 loop spans 13 amino acids. CDR3 amino acids: CAISELAAYGYTF. The CDR3 region has the DNA TGTGCCATCAGTGAGTTAGCAGCCTATGGCTACACCTTC.

This clonotype has just a few counts. CDR3 DNA: TGTGCCAGCAGCCCTCAAGGGGGCGCCCCTTATGGCTACACCTTC. Translating gives CASSPQGGAPYGYTF. This chain connects TRBV6-5 to TRBJ1-2; 7 nucleotides align to TRBD1. The CDR3 runs to 15 residues. The germline V gene has CDR1 MNHEY and CDR2 SVGAGI. With V trimmed by 6 bases and J by 5 bases, 12 bases remained unmatched.

This chain links TRBV20-1 with TRBJ1-1; D is unresolved. The V and J ends lost 2 bases and 0 bases respectively, with 22 bases between them. CDR1 and CDR2 (germline): DFQATT, SNEGSKA (reference sequence). This CDR3 spans 18 amino acids. The CDR3 loop reads CSARLLGGGTTLNTEAFF. The CDR3 DNA follows: TGCAGTGCTAGACTCCTGGGCGGTGGCACGACGTTGAACACTGAAGCTTTCTTT.

The V and J genes are TRBV20-1 and TRBJ1-5; D is ambiguous. CDR1 and CDR2 (germline): DFQATT, SNEGSKA (reference sequence). The germline V and J ends were trimmed by 4 bases and 7 bases, with 17 bases remaining between them. This CDR3 has 14 amino acids. The CDR3 here is CSATPGQSWQPQHF. CDR3 sequence (DNA): TGCAGTGCTACACCGGGCCAATCTTGGCAGCCCCAGCATTTT.

The chain recombines TRBV9 with TRBJ2-5; D may be TRBD1 or TRBD2 (5 bases each). Trimming stripped 0 bases from V and 1 base from J, with 19 bases between. The CDR3 totals 18 residues. CDR1 and CDR2 from the germline V gene are SGDLS and YYNGEE. DNA of the CDR3: TGTGCCAGCAGCGTAGCCACCGGGACCCCTTATTTCCAAGAGACCCAGTACTTC. Translating gives CASSVATGTPYFQETQYF.

The V call is TRBV5-1, the J call TRBJ2-3; no definite D call. Germline values: CDR1 SGHRS, CDR2 YFSETQ. CDR3 length equals 13 residues. Trimming pared 3 bases from V and 6 bases from J, leaving 11 bases between. CDR3 sequence reads: CASSWMDADTQYF. CDR3 nucleotides: TGCGCCAGCAGCTGGATGGACGCCGATACGCAGTATTTT. The variable domain in full, completed from reference TRBV5-1 and TRBJ2-3, reads KAGVTQTPRYLIKTRGQQVTLSCSPISGHRSVSWYQQTPGQGLQFLFEYFSETQRNKGNFPGRFSGRQFSNSRSEMNVSTLELGDSALYLCASSWMDADTQYFGPGTRLTVL.

V and J are TRBV5-1 and TRBJ1-2, with 7 nucleotides matching TRBD1. Per germline, CDR1 SGHRS and CDR2 YFSETQ. The CDR3 is 15 residues long. The V and J ends lost 0 bases and 4 bases, in that order; junction bases with no gene match: 6. The CDR3 sequence: CASSLATGTAYGYTF. CDR3 bases: TGCGCCAGCAGCTTGGCAACCGGGACAGCCTATGGCTACACCTTC.